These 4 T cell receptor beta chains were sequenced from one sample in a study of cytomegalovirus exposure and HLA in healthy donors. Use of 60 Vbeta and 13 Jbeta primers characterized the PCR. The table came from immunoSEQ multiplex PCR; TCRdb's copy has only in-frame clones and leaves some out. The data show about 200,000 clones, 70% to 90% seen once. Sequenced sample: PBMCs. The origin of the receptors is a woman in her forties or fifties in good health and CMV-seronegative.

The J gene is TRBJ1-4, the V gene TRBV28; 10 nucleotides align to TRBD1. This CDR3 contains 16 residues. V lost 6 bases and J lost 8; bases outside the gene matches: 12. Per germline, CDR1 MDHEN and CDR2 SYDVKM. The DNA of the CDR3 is TGTGCCAGCAGCTGGGGAACGACAGGGGGCCGGGAAAAACTGTTTTTT. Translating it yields CASSWGTTGGREKLFF.

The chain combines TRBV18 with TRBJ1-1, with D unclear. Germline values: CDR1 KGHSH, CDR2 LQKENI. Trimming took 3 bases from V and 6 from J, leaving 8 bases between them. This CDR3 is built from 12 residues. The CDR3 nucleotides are TGTGCCAGCTCACCCCTTGTATCTGAAGCTTTCTTT. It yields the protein CASSPLVSEAFF. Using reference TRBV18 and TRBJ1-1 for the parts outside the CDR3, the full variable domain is NAGVMQNPRHLVRRRGQEARLRCSPMKGHSHVYWYRQLPEEGLKFMVYLQKENIIDESGMPKERFSAEFPKEGPSILRIQQVVRGDSAAYFCASSPLVSEAFFGQGTRLTVV.

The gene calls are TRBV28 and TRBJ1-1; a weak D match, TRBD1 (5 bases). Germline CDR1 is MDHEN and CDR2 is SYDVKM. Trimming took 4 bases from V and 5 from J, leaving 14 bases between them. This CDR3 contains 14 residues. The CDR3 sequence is CASSSKRGRTEAFF. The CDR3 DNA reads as TGTGCCAGCAGTTCTAAAAGGGGAAGGACTGAAGCTTTCTTT.

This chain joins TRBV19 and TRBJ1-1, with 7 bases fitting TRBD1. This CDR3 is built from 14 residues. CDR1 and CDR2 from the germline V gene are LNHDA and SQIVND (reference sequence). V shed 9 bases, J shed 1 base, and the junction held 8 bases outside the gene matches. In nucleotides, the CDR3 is TGTGCCAGCACGAACCGGGACAGGAACACTGAAGCTTTCTTT. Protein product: CASTNRDRNTEAFF.